Listed here are 10 T cell receptor beta chains from one sample, sequenced in a study of T cells in Graves' hyperthyroidism and ophthalmopathy. Researchers amplified the TCR beta CDR3 regions from RNA transcripts. Primed by the HTBI set, a first-round RT-PCR was run on the TCR CDR3. TCRdb itself ran the multiplex PCR reads through MiXCR, one entry per CDR3 protein. The sample lists approximately 600,000 distinct CDR3 sequences, about 20% seen once, with roughly 30% in the top ten. Sequenced: blood. The origin of the receptors is a man aged 25-45 years with Graves' ophthalmopathy.

This clonotype was observed at least ten times. This chain joins TRBV5-1 and TRBJ2-3, with 12 bases fitting TRBD2. The germline V gene encodes CDR1 SGHRS and CDR2 YFSETQ. There are 15 residues in the CDR3. J was trimmed by 6 bases and V by 4 bases; bases with no gene match: 6. Written as DNA, the CDR3 is TGCGCCAGCAGCCCGACTAGCGGGAGTGCGGATACGCAGTATTTT. Its translation is CASSPTSGSADTQYF.

This clonotype was detected many times. J is TRBJ2-5 and V is TRBV27, with 12 positions matching TRBD2. This CDR3 comprises 13 residues. The ends lost 10 bases at V and 3 bases at J; junction bases unmatched: 3. Germline-derived CDR1 and CDR2 are MNHEY and SMNVEV (reference sequence). Here the CDR3 DNA reads TGTGCCACCCGACTAGCGGGAGAAGAGACCCAGTACTTC. This sequence encodes CATRLAGEETQYF.

The chain couples TRBV6-1 to TRBJ1-1; D is unresolved. Germline V CDR1 and CDR2: MNHNS, SASEGT. The length of the CDR3 is 11 residues. The ends were cut back, 8 bases at V and 6 bases at J, with 10 bases in the middle. The CDR3 region is CASRSGSEAFF. Here the CDR3 DNA reads TGTGCCAGCCGAAGTGGATCTGAAGCTTTCTTT.

The table lists this clonotype with a few counts. This sequence joins TRBV7-3 and TRBJ2-3; D is uncertain. This CDR3 has 13 amino acids. Between the trimmed V and J ends, which lost 5 bases and 4 bases, there was a span of 10 bases. Germline CDR1 is SGHTA and CDR2 is FQGTGA. The CDR3: CASSHVKSDTQYF. The CDR3 DNA reads TGTGCCAGCAGCCACGTTAAATCAGATACGCAGTATTTT.

This clonotype was detected many times. The chain carries TRBV14 and TRBJ2-5, with a tentative D call TRBD2 (6 bases). Germline V CDR1 and CDR2: SGHDN, FVKESK. The germline V and J ends were trimmed by 4 bases and 1 base, with 19 bases remaining between them. The CDR3 has 17 amino acids. The CDR3 DNA is TGTGCCAGCAGCCTCCGATTCGGGAGAGCGGCCCAAGAGACCCAGTACTTC. Its translation: CASSLRFGRAAQETQYF. The full variable domain, in which reference TRBV14 and TRBJ2-5 provide the parts outside the CDR3, is EAGVTQFPSHSVIEKGQTVTLRCDPISGHDNLYWYRRVMGKEIKFLLHFVKESKQDESGMPNNRFLAERTGGTYSTLKVQPAELEDSGVYFCASSLRFGRAAQETQYFGPGTRLLVL.

The V call is TRBV15, the J call TRBJ1-6; unclear D gene. The CDR3 loop spans 12 amino acids. V dropped 5 bases and J dropped 8 bases, with 7 bases sitting between them. Germline V gives CDR1 LNHNV, CDR2 YYDKDF (reference sequence). This chain's CDR3 is CATSRVDSPLHF. CDR3 coding DNA: TGTGCCACCAGCCGAGTGGATTCACCCCTCCACTTT. Using reference TRBV15 and TRBJ1-6 for the parts outside the CDR3, the full variable domain is DAMVIQNPRYQVTQFGKPVTLSCSQTLNHNVMYWYQQKSSQAPKLLFHYYDKDFNNEADTPDNFQSRRPNTSFCFLDIRSPGLGDTAMYLCATSRVDSPLHFGNGTRLTVT.

This clonotype has a handful of counts. The V and J genes are TRBV5-1 and TRBJ2-1, with D tentatively TRBD1 (5 bases). CDR1 and CDR2 (germline): SGHRS, YFSETQ. V dropped 4 bases and J dropped 3 bases, with 11 bases sitting between them. The CDR3 sequence is 14 residues long. In nucleotides, the CDR3 is TGCGCCAGCAGCAAGACAGAAGTCTACAATGAGCAGTTCTTC. It codes for CASSKTEVYNEQFF.

This clonotype was recorded many times. The CDR3: CASSATSGSRTGELFF. The CDR3 nucleotides are TGTGCCAGCAGCGCGACTAGCGGGAGTAGAACCGGGGAGCTGTTTTTT. The chain links TRBV2 to TRBJ2-2; 12 nucleotides match TRBD2. Germline-derived CDR1 and CDR2 are SNHLY and FYNNEI. The J segment lost 5 bases and the V segment lost 6 bases, leaving 7 bases of the junction unmatched. The CDR3 is 16 amino acids.

This clonotype showed up many times. This chain links TRBV7-2 with TRBJ2-7; either TRBD1 or TRBD2 may supply D (6 bases each). This CDR3 contains 15 residues. The V and J ends lost 1 base and 2 bases respectively, with 12 bases between them. CDR1 SGHTA and CDR2 FQGNSA come from the germline V gene. CDR3 in DNA: TGTGCCAGCAGCTTAGTCGGGGGCGATCCCTACGAGCAGTACTTC. It codes for CASSLVGGDPYEQYF.

The chain has TRBV6-1 and TRBJ1-2; no firm D call. V dropped 5 bases and J dropped 2 bases, with 15 bases sitting between them. Germline V lookup: CDR1 MNHNS, CDR2 SASEGT. This CDR3 has 15 amino acids. CDR3 sequence reads: CASSPWEGGNYGYTF. The CDR3 DNA is TGTGCCAGCAGTCCCTGGGAGGGAGGAAACTATGGCTACACCTTC.